Sequencing of this TCR beta chain was carried out in a study of shared clonotypes between healthy human individuals. General study findings and limits: Some clonotypes were shared by all four sorted-subset donors, while others were not shared. The non-shared ones had lower generation probabilities than the shared ones.

Per the germline V gene, CDR1 is MNHEY and CDR2 is SMNVEV (reference sequence). Trimming removed 4 bases at V and 2 bases at J, with 10 bases between. The CDR3 contains 14 residues. Authors' processing steps: ImmunoSEQ sequences covered only the junction and lacked quality scores; filtering therefore differed. TCRdb keeps only in-frame clones here, not all; method: immunoSEQ multiplex PCR. For V, J and clone size, that table is used; D and trimming come from the DNA. The sample has hundreds of thousands of clones; about 90% are singletons. About this clone: Its antigen is unidentified.

Naive CD8 cells were CD45RO-negative, positively selected for CCR7, excluding terminally differentiated effector memory CD45RA+ cells. Sequencing was done on a sample of naive CD8+ T cells sorted from blood. The clonotype originates from a man under 40 in good health. The genes are TRBV27 and TRBJ2-3; D possibly corresponds to TRBD1 (5 bases). The CDR3, as DNA: TGTGCCAGCAGTTGGGGCGGAGTCACAGATACGCAGTATTTT. It yields the protein CASSWGGVTDTQYF.